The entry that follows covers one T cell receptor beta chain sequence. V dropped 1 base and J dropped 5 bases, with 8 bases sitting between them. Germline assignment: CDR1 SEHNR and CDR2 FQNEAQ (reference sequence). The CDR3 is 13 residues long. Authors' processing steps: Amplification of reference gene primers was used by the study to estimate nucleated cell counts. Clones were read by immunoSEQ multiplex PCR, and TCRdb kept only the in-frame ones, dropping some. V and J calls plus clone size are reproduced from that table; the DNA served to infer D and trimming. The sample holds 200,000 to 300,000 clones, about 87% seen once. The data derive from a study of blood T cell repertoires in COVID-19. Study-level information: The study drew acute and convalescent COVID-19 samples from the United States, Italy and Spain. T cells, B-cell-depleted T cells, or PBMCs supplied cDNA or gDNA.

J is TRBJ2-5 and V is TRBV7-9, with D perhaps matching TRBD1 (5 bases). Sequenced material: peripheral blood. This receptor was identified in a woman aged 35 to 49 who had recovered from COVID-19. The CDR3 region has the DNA TGTGCCAGCAGCTTAGGGACAAGTGAGACCCAGTACTTC. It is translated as CASSLGTSETQYF.